The 28 T cell receptor beta chains presented below share a single source sample, sequenced in a study of neurological immune-mediated disorders. One entry per CDR3 protein results from TCRdb running MiXCR on the 5' RACE reads. The sample lists tens of thousands of distinct CDR3 sequences, approximately 4.1% occurring once. The specimen sequenced was PBMCs. The receptors come from a man aged 30 to 45 with multiple sclerosis.

This clonotype has at least ten counts. The genes are TRBV20-1 and TRBJ2-7; D not resolved. Germline lookup yields CDR1 DFQATT and CDR2 SNEGSKA (reference sequence). This CDR3 comprises 15 residues. V lost 1 base, J lost 3 bases, and 16 bases lay in between. CDR3 sequence reads: CSARGSGGRNYEQYF. CDR3 nucleotide sequence: TGCAGTGCTAGAGGGTCGGGTGGCAGGAACTACGAGCAGTACTTC.

The sample holds one count of this clonotype. The rearrangement joins TRBV7-2 to TRBJ2-3; tentative D call: TRBD2 (6 bases). This CDR3 has 13 amino acids. Looked up from germline, CDR1 is SGHTA and CDR2 is FQGNSA. V was cut by 4 bases and J by 6 bases, with 11 bases left in between. CDR3 in amino acids: CASSSQAGDTQYF. The CDR3 DNA follows: TGTGCCAGCAGCTCACAGGCGGGGGATACGCAGTATTTT.

The table lists this clonotype with many counts. V gene TRBV5-1 combines with J gene TRBJ2-3; 10 positions match TRBD1. The CDR3 consists of 16 residues. Germline assignment: CDR1 SGHRS and CDR2 YFSETQ. With V trimmed by 1 base and J by 1 base, 3 bases remained unmatched. The chain's CDR3 is CASSLLGTGGTDTQYF. The CDR3 DNA follows: TGCGCCAGCAGCTTGCTCGGGACAGGGGGCACAGATACGCAGTATTTT.

This clonotype was found many times. The genes are TRBV5-1 and TRBJ1-1; tentatively, D is TRBD1 (5 bases). The CDR3 runs 14 residues. Germline loops: CDR1 SGHRS, CDR2 YFSETQ. V was shortened by 2 bases and J by 2 bases, with 10 bases between the two germline ends. The DNA for the CDR3 is TGCGCCAGCAGCTTAGGGGACGGAAACACTGAAGCTTTCTTT. Translation: CASSLGDGNTEAFF. Full variable domain (outside the CDR3, taken from reference TRBV5-1 and TRBJ1-1): KAGVTQTPRYLIKTRGQQVTLSCSPISGHRSVSWYQQTPGQGLQFLFEYFSETQRNKGNFPGRFSGRQFSNSRSEMNVSTLELGDSALYLCASSLGDGNTEAFFGQGTRLTVV.

This clonotype was seen many times. This rearrangement joins TRBV12-3 or TRBV12-4 to TRBJ2-5; D is uncertain. This CDR3 spans 14 amino acids. V lost 6 bases and J lost 4, with 15 bases in between. The CDR3 nucleotides read TGTGCCAGCAGCCTCACAAGTTCTGGAGAGACCCAGTACTTC. This sequence encodes CASSLTSSGETQYF.

J is TRBJ2-2 and V is TRBV7-9; perhaps TRBD1 as D (5 bases). V was clipped by 5 bases and J by 5 bases, with 12 bases between them. The germline V gene encodes CDR1 SEHNR and CDR2 FQNEAQ (reference sequence). The CDR3 spans 14 residues. The CDR3 nucleotides are TGTGCCAGCAGCGGATATCAGGGTACCGGGGAGCTGTTTTTT. It specifies CASSGYQGTGELFF.

This clonotype was seen at least ten times. This rearrangement joins TRBV7-2 to TRBJ2-5; D is undetermined. Germline lookup yields CDR1 SGHTA and CDR2 FQGNSA. Between the trimmed V and J ends, which lost 5 bases and 1 base, there was a span of 11 bases. The CDR3 is made up of 14 amino acids. This chain's CDR3 is CASSPSSFQETQYF. The CDR3 region has the DNA TGTGCCAGCAGCCCATCCAGCTTCCAAGAGACCCAGTACTTC.

Many counts were recorded for this clonotype. The genes are TRBV20-1 and TRBJ2-5; TRBD1 agrees at 9 bases. This CDR3 spans 15 amino acids. CDR1 is DFQATT, CDR2 SNEGSKA, per germline (reference sequence). J gave up 4 bases and V 0 bases, and 6 bases lay outside the gene matches. CDR3 loop: CSARDGTGNIETQYF. CDR3 nucleotides: TGCAGTGCTAGAGACGGGACAGGGAACATAGAGACCCAGTACTTC.

This clonotype came up a few times. The chain couples TRBV5-1 to TRBJ2-7, with D perhaps matching TRBD2 (6 bases). Per germline, CDR1 SGHRS and CDR2 YFSETQ. Trimming shortened V by 4 bases and J by 3 bases, and 14 bases separated the two germline ends. The CDR3 is 14 amino acids. The CDR3 is CASSPPAAGYEQYF. The CDR3 region has the DNA TGCGCCAGCAGCCCCCCCGCAGCGGGCTACGAGCAGTACTTC.

With respect to this clonotype: Without the conserved terminal phenylalanine or tryptophan, this CDR3 likely stems from a read error. V gene TRBV5-1 combines with J gene TRBJ2-3; a weak D match, TRBD2 (5 bases). The CDR3 is 14 amino acids. CDR1 and CDR2 (germline): SGHRS, YFSETQ. The CDR3 reads CASSLMGSTDTQYC. For the CDR3, the DNA is TGCGCCAGCAGCTTGATGGGGAGCACAGATACACAGTATTGT.

The V gene is TRBV9, the J gene TRBJ2-5; TRBD1 matches 8 bases. Germline loops: CDR1 SGDLS, CDR2 YYNGEE. The CDR3 length is 15 residues. The J segment lost 5 bases and the V segment lost 4 bases, leaving 10 bases of the junction unmatched. The CDR3 region is CASSPYSDRGETQYF. In nucleotides, the CDR3 is TGTGCCAGCAGCCCCTACTCAGACAGGGGCGAGACCCAGTACTTC.

Many counts were recorded for this clonotype. The chain recombines TRBV10-3 with TRBJ2-5; 7 bases fit TRBD2. Germline CDR1 ENHRY, CDR2 SYGVKD. The CDR3 is 12 amino acids. The V gene end was trimmed by 10 bases and the J gene end by 2 bases; junction bases not matched to a gene: 4. The CDR3: CATWDYQETQYF. The CDR3 region has the DNA TGTGCCACCTGGGACTATCAAGAGACCCAGTACTTC.

This clonotype was detected many times. The rearrangement uses TRBV29-1 and TRBJ2-7; maybe TRBD1 (5 bases). The V gene's germline CDR1 is SQVTM and CDR2 ANQGSEA. The CDR3 covers 12 residues. The CDR3 bases are TGCAGGATGGGAAGACAGTCCTACGAGCAGTACTTC. Protein sequence: CRMGRQSYEQYF.

This clonotype showed up many times. This chain links TRBV7-8 with TRBJ1-2; 7 bases align to TRBD1. The length of the CDR3 is 18 residues. Germline trimming cut 1 base from V and 4 bases from J; bases unmatched to any gene: 15. CDR1 is SGHVS, CDR2 FQNEAQ, per germline. The CDR3, as DNA: TGTGCCAGCAGCTTAGTTCCGGTCCAGGGGGGGATTGGCTATGGCTACACCTTC. It codes for CASSLVPVQGGIGYGYTF.

In its sample, this clonotype was seen many times. This chain links TRBV5-1 with TRBJ2-1; D is unresolved. Germline CDR1 is SGHRS and CDR2 is YFSETQ. The CDR3 consists of 14 residues. Trimming stripped 0 bases from V and 0 bases from J, with 4 bases between. In DNA form, the CDR3 reads TGCGCCAGCAGCTTGGAAAGCTCCTACAATGAGCAGTTCTTC. It is translated as CASSLESSYNEQFF.

This clonotype was counted many times. The chain joins TRBV9 to TRBJ2-1; D not certain. Germline V gene data show CDR1 as SGDLS and CDR2 as YYNGEE. Deletions cut 0 bases from V and 4 bases from J, with 2 bases between. This CDR3 comprises 12 residues. CDR3 in DNA: TGTGCCAGCAGCGTAGGATACAATGAGCAGTTCTTC. Protein product: CASSVGYNEQFF.

This clonotype was observed at least ten times. The chain employs TRBV7-2 and TRBJ2-7; TRBD2 matches 8 bases. This CDR3 is built from 14 residues. CDR1 and CDR2 from the germline V gene are SGHTA and FQGNSA. The junction had 8 bases not matched to a gene; V was cut back by 7 bases and J by 3 bases. CDR3 sequence (DNA): TGTGCCAGCAACTCTGGCGGGGGGCACTACGAGCAGTACTTC. It encodes CASNSGGGHYEQYF.

This clonotype was counted at least ten times. The V and J genes are TRBV20-1 and TRBJ2-1, with a possible D match to TRBD2 (6 bases). This CDR3 contains 12 residues. Germline V lookup: CDR1 DFQATT, CDR2 SNEGSKA (reference sequence). V was pared by 0 bases and J by 8 bases, with 8 bases between. CDR3 sequence: CSARDGGYEQFF. The DNA for the CDR3 is TGCAGTGCTAGAGATGGGGGGTATGAGCAGTTCTTC.

This clonotype was detected ten times or more. CDR3 nucleotides: TGCGCCAGCAGCAACCGACAGGGGCTAGTTCCTGGGGCCAACGTCCTGACTTTC. This gives the protein CASSNRQGLVPGANVLTF. The chain joins TRBV5-1 to TRBJ2-6, with TRBD1 identical over 8 bases. The CDR3 contains 18 residues. CDR1 SGHRS and CDR2 YFSETQ come from the germline V gene. Trimming at V came to 4 bases and at J to 2 bases, leaving 11 bases not matched to a gene.

Many counts were recorded for this clonotype. The chain links TRBV5-1 to TRBJ1-2; D call uncertain. The CDR3 covers 14 residues. Germline lookup yields CDR1 SGHRS and CDR2 YFSETQ. The V end was cut by 4 bases, the J end by 3 bases, with 13 bases between. CDR3 DNA: TGCGCCAGCAGCCCGGAGAGTTTGGACTATGGCTACACCTTC. Residues: CASSPESLDYGYTF. The full variable domain, with the rest looked up from reference TRBV5-1 and TRBJ1-2, is KAGVTQTPRYLIKTRGQQVTLSCSPISGHRSVSWYQQTPGQGLQFLFEYFSETQRNKGNFPGRFSGRQFSNSRSEMNVSTLELGDSALYLCASSPESLDYGYTFGSGTRLTVV.

This clonotype was counted many times. The chain couples TRBV29-1 to TRBJ1-4; D not resolved. The CDR3 has 14 amino acids. Germline V lookup: CDR1 SQVTM, CDR2 ANQGSEA. Trimming took off 4 bases at V and 0 bases at J, with 9 bases between the two ends. The CDR3 reads CSVVGPTTNEKLFF. In nucleotides, the CDR3 is TGCAGCGTTGTTGGACCGACAACTAATGAAAAACTGTTTTTT.

With respect to this clonotype: A much larger clone sits a single nucleotide away, making a read error possible. V and J are TRBV5-1 and TRBJ1-2; D might be TRBD1 (6 bases). V dropped 4 bases and J dropped 8 bases, with 15 bases sitting between them. This CDR3 is 13 amino acids long. Germline-derived CDR1 and CDR2 are SGHRS and YFSETQ. The CDR3 sequence: CASSNGQPLGYTF. The DNA of the CDR3 is TGCGCCAGCAGCAACGGACAGCCCTTGGGCTACACCTTC.

This CDR3 reads CASSERQGVSYEQYF. The CDR3 DNA reads TGTGCCAGCAGTGAACGACAGGGGGTTTCCTACGAGCAGTACTTC. The chain is built from TRBV25-1 and TRBJ2-7, with TRBD1 matching 9 bases. The CDR3 loop spans 15 amino acids. Germline loops: CDR1 MGHDK, CDR2 SYGVNS. V lost 2 bases to trimming and J lost 1 base; unmatched junction nucleotides: 3.

This clonotype was observed many times. The chain joins TRBV20-1 to TRBJ2-1, with TRBD2 matching over 8 bases. This CDR3 is built from 15 residues. V trimming: 0 bases; J trimming: 9 bases; junction bases outside the gene matches: 10. Germline-derived CDR1 and CDR2 are DFQATT and SNEGSKA (reference sequence). CDR3 sequence reads: CSARDPLGAGGEQFF. The CDR3 nucleotides read TGCAGTGCTAGAGATCCCTTGGGGGCGGGGGGTGAGCAGTTCTTC.

This clonotype has a handful of counts. The rearrangement uses TRBV7-2 and TRBJ2-7, with 14 bases lining up with TRBD2. CDR1 is SGHTA and CDR2 is FQGNSA in the germline V gene. The CDR3 runs to 15 residues. V lost 4 bases and J lost 4; bases outside the gene matches: 3. CDR3 nucleotide sequence: TGTGCCAGCAGCTACGGGACTAGCGGGGGTTACGAGCAGTACTTC. Translation: CASSYGTSGGYEQYF.

This clonotype was recorded at least ten times. The V and J genes are TRBV5-8 and TRBJ2-1; D gene unclear. Germline V gives CDR1 SGHTS, CDR2 YDEGEE. With 1 base removed from V and 6 bases from J, the gap between germline ends came to 14 bases. This CDR3 contains 15 residues. The CDR3 DNA reads TGTGCCAGCAGCTTGAGTGACAAAATAATCAATGAGCAGTTCTTC. It translates to CASSLSDKIINEQFF.

This clonotype was counted at least ten times. V is TRBV27 and J is TRBJ1-5; D remains unclear. V was clipped by 5 bases and J by 1 base, with 24 bases between them. The CDR3 loop spans 19 amino acids. Germline assignment: CDR1 MNHEY and CDR2 SMNVEV (reference sequence). The CDR3 bases are TGTGCCAGCAGTCTCCCTTCTGGAGACCTAAAGGAGAGCAATCAGCCCCAGCATTTT. Protein product: CASSLPSGDLKESNQPQHF.

In regard to this clonotype: This may be a read error, as it is one base from a much larger clone. Since the CDR3 does not end with the conserved phenylalanine or tryptophan, this likely comes from a read error. J is TRBJ2-3 and V is TRBV7-2; 7 nucleotides match TRBD1. CDR1 SGHTA and CDR2 FQGNSA come from the germline V gene. This CDR3 comprises 17 residues. Trimming cost V 5 bases and J 2 bases; bases outside gene matches: 13. The DNA of the CDR3 is TGTGCCAGCAGCCACACCAACCGGGACAGTAACACAGATACGCAGTATTTA. This encodes CASSHTNRDSNTDTQYL.